Below are 24 T cell receptor beta chains sequenced from a single sample in a study of T cell clonotyping in hematopoietic cell transplantation. As for time point: recipient sample about 28 days before transplant, after cytoreduction. This table comes from immunoSEQ multiplex PCR, and its TCRdb copy is limited to in-frame clones, with some not included. The table lists roughly 80,000 clones, roughly 95% of them singletons. The material sequenced was peripheral blood mononuclear cells, taken before stem cell transplant. The receptors were gathered from a woman aged 50 to 60 with acute myeloid leukemia. Some clones in this sample may be carry-over from other donors' samples.

This clone was found once. The chain is built from TRBV30 and TRBJ1-5; D remains ambiguous. Trimming shortened V by 5 bases and J by 0 bases, and 8 bases separated the two germline ends. Germline V CDR1 and CDR2: GTSNPN, SVGIG (reference sequence). The CDR3 contains 13 residues. The CDR3: CAWGLDSNQPQHF. The CDR3 DNA reads as TGTGCCTGGGGACTAGATAGCAATCAGCCCCAGCATTTT.

This chain uses TRBV5-6 with TRBJ2-5, with 13 bases matching TRBD2. The CDR3 consists of 18 residues. Germline CDR1 reads SGHDT; CDR2 reads YYEEEE. With 0 bases clipped from V and 4 bases from J, the junction kept 9 bases outside the gene matches. As DNA, the CDR3 is TGTGCCAGCAGCTTGGTACTAGCGGGAGGGCCCGTTGGAGAGACCCAGTACTTC. Translated, it gives CASSLVLAGGPVGETQYF.

This chain joins TRBV30 and TRBJ2-7; 8 bases fit TRBD2. Germline V gene data show CDR1 as GTSNPN and CDR2 as SVGIG (reference sequence). CDR3 length equals 15 residues. After removal of 3 bases from V and 3 bases from J, the junction contained 10 bases not matched to a gene. The DNA for the CDR3 is TGTGCCTGGAGCCCCCCCTCAGCGGGGGTCTACGAGCAGTACTTC. The encoded protein is CAWSPPSAGVYEQYF.

The V gene is TRBV28, the J gene TRBJ1-1; 8 bases line up with TRBD1. The CDR3 loop spans 13 amino acids. Germline V gene data show CDR1 as MDHEN and CDR2 as SYDVKM. The trim removed 4 bases at V and 4 bases at J, leaving 2 bases unmatched. The CDR3: CASSWDRLTEAFF. The CDR3, as DNA: TGTGCCAGCAGTTGGGACAGGCTCACTGAAGCTTTCTTT.

The genes are TRBV2 and TRBJ2-1, with D hard to call. The CDR3 runs to 13 residues. In germline, CDR1 is SNHLY, CDR2 FYNNEI. Trimming cost V 5 bases and J 6 bases, with 11 bases left between them. The CDR3 region has the DNA TGTGCCAGCAGTCCAAACTCCCTCAATGAGCAGTTCTTC. Its translation is CASSPNSLNEQFF. Based on the CDR3 plus reference TRBV2 and TRBJ2-1, the full variable domain is EPEVTQTPSHQVTQMGQEVILRCVPISNHLYFYWYRQILGQKVEFLVSFYNNEISEKSEIFDDQFSVERPDGSNFTLKIRSTKLEDSAMYFCASSPNSLNEQFFGPGTRLTVL.

The gene calls are TRBV16 and TRBJ1-5; weak D call: TRBD1 (5 bases). Germline V gene lookup returns CDR1 KGHSY and CDR2 FQNENV. The CDR3 extends over 14 amino acids. Trimming pared 6 bases from V and 4 bases from J, leaving 13 bases between. The CDR3 DNA reads TGTGCCAGCAGTCCCGTGGGGGGGAATCAGCCCCAGCATTTT. Translating gives CASSPVGGNQPQHF.

This rearrangement joins TRBV11-3 to TRBJ2-7, with a possible D match to TRBD1 (6 bases). The CDR3 length is 16 residues. With 0 bases removed from V and 2 bases from J, the gap between germline ends came to 14 bases. Germline CDR1 reads SGHNT; CDR2 reads YENEEA. The CDR3: CASSLDSGTRAYEQYF. The CDR3 DNA sequence: TGTGCCAGCAGCTTAGATTCCGGGACAAGAGCCTACGAGCAGTACTTC.

V and J are TRBV11-2 and TRBJ2-1; the D is unclear. The germline CDR1 and CDR2 sequences are SGHAT and FQNNGV. The CDR3 is 15 amino acids. Trimming left V 2 bases short and J 8 bases short, with 16 bases between. The CDR3 spells CASSLSPGPPDEQFF. CDR3 bases: TGTGCCAGCAGCTTATCCCCTGGTCCACCGGATGAGCAGTTCTTC. Variable domain in full (rest from reference TRBV11-2 and TRBJ2-1): EAGVAQSPRYKIIEKRQSVAFWCNPISGHATLYWYQQILGQGPKLLIQFQNNGVVDDSQLPKDRFSAERLKGVDSTLKIQPAKLEDSAVYLCASSLSPGPPDEQFFGPGTRLTVL.

V usage is TRBV4-2 and J usage is TRBJ2-7; 12 bases map to TRBD2. There are 14 residues in the CDR3. The germline CDR1 and CDR2 sequences are LGHNA and YNFKEQ. V shed 4 bases and J 5 bases; nucleotides not matched to a gene: 3. The CDR3, as DNA: TGTGCCAGCAGCCCCCTAGCGGGGGGGAACGAGCAGTACTTC. It translates to CASSPLAGGNEQYF.

This chain connects TRBV9 to TRBJ2-5; D remains unclear. Germline loops: CDR1 SGDLS, CDR2 YYNGEE. This CDR3 contains 15 residues. Trimming stripped 2 bases from V and 2 bases from J, with 13 bases between. CDR3 bases: TGTGCCAGCAGCGTGGGCGTGGGATTTCAAGAGACCCAGTACTTC. Protein sequence: CASSVGVGFQETQYF.

This clone was detected only once. J is TRBJ2-1 and V is TRBV19; 10 bases map to TRBD2. CDR1 LNHDA and CDR2 SQIVND come from the germline V gene (reference sequence). V was pared by 6 bases and J by 4 bases, with 6 bases of the junction left unmatched. This CDR3 has 15 residues. The CDR3 protein is CASRELAGRYNEQFF. The CDR3 coding sequence is TGTGCCAGTAGGGAACTAGCGGGAAGGTACAATGAGCAGTTCTTC.

The chain has TRBV5-1 and TRBJ2-7; D may be TRBD1 (5 bases). This CDR3 is 15 amino acids long. Germline loops: CDR1 SGHRS, CDR2 YFSETQ. The V and J ends lost 0 bases and 7 bases respectively, with 17 bases between them. In nucleotides, the CDR3 is TGCGCCAGCAGCTTGGGTCAGGGCACCTTTGGGGAGCAGTACTTC. It is translated as CASSLGQGTFGEQYF.

The genes are TRBV6-6 and TRBJ2-7, with 7 bases that match TRBD1. From germline, CDR1 is MNHNY and CDR2 SVGAGI (reference sequence). V trimming: 6 bases; J trimming: 1 base; junction bases outside the gene matches: 6. This CDR3 contains 14 residues. The CDR3 is CASSRSRGSYEQYF. CDR3 DNA sequence: TGTGCCAGCAGCCGATCCAGGGGGTCCTACGAGCAGTACTTC.

V is TRBV29-1 and J is TRBJ1-5, with D uncertain. Germline-derived CDR1 and CDR2 are SQVTM and ANQGSEA. The CDR3 contains 12 residues. Trimming left V 0 bases short and J 4 bases short, with 4 bases between. The chain's CDR3 is CSVEDGNQPQHF. CDR3 DNA: TGCAGCGTTGAAGACGGGAATCAGCCCCAGCATTTT.

The genes are TRBV9 and TRBJ1-6, with a possible D match to TRBD1 (5 bases). Germline V gene lookup returns CDR1 SGDLS and CDR2 YYNGEE. With 0 bases removed from V and 0 bases from J, the gap between germline ends came to 10 bases. The CDR3 is 17 amino acids. For the CDR3, the DNA is TGTGCCAGCAGCGTAGAAGGGGCAAGCTCCTATAATTCACCCCTCCACTTT. Amino acids: CASSVEGASSYNSPLHF.

The chain joins TRBV5-4 to TRBJ2-3; D is perhaps TRBD1 or TRBD2 (5 bases each). The germline V and J ends were trimmed by 3 bases and 2 bases, with 10 bases remaining between them. There are 14 residues in the CDR3. The germline CDR1 and CDR2 sequences are SGHNT and YYREEE (reference sequence). The CDR3 region has the DNA TGTGCCAGCAGCTCCGGGACCATCACAGATACGCAGTATTTT. It specifies CASSSGTITDTQYF.

The V gene is TRBV25-1, the J gene TRBJ2-1; D gene ambiguous. V lost 4 bases and J 5 bases, leaving 9 bases between the germline ends. Looked up from germline, CDR1 is MGHDK and CDR2 is SYGVNS. The CDR3 is 13 amino acids. The CDR3 spells CASSGRINNEQFF. CDR3 in DNA: TGTGCCAGCAGTGGGAGAATTAACAATGAGCAGTTCTTC.

The chain carries TRBV6-5 and TRBJ1-5; the D is unclear. Germline CDR1 is MNHEY and CDR2 is SVGAGI. V lost 5 bases to trimming and J lost 2 bases, with 10 bases between them. The CDR3 covers 14 residues. CDR3: CASSAGIGNQPQHF. The CDR3 bases are TGTGCCAGCAGTGCGGGTATTGGCAATCAGCCCCAGCATTTT.

This clone was detected only a few times. The chain links TRBV29-1 to TRBJ2-7, with 10 bases aligning to TRBD1. V shed 4 bases and J 3 bases; nucleotides not matched to a gene: 12. This CDR3 spans 16 amino acids. The germline V gene has CDR1 SQVTM and CDR2 ANQGSEA. The CDR3 here is CSVVLLGTGDNYEQYF. The CDR3 region has the DNA TGCAGCGTTGTCCTTTTAGGGACAGGGGACAACTACGAGCAGTACTTC.

This clone was picked up one time. The rearrangement uses TRBV6-6 and TRBJ2-7; a possible D gene is TRBD2 (6 bases). V was shortened by 4 bases and J by 6 bases, with 10 bases between the two germline ends. The length of the CDR3 is 12 residues. The germline V gene encodes CDR1 MNHNY and CDR2 SVGAGI (reference sequence). The chain's CDR3 is CASSSRRGEQYF. CDR3 sequence (DNA): TGTGCCAGCAGTTCCAGGAGGGGCGAGCAGTACTTC.

This chain joins TRBV9 and TRBJ2-5, with 8 positions matching TRBD2. CDR3 size: 16 residues. CDR1 is SGDLS and CDR2 is YYNGEE in the germline V gene. The ends lost 4 bases at V and 2 bases at J; junction bases unmatched: 10. For the CDR3, the DNA is TGTGCCAGCAGCCGGGAGGGCAGGGGCGGACAAGAGACCCAGTACTTC. This translates into CASSREGRGGQETQYF.

The V and J genes are TRBV4-1 and TRBJ2-3, with D possibly TRBD2 on 6 matching bases. Trimming pared 1 base from V and 4 bases from J, leaving 15 bases between. Germline V gene sequence: CDR1 MGHRA, CDR2 YSYEKL. There are 16 residues in the CDR3. The CDR3 is CASSQGTSRGPDTQYF. Here the CDR3 DNA reads TGCGCCAGCAGCCAAGGCACTAGCAGAGGGCCAGATACGCAGTATTTT.

The chain links TRBV11-3 to TRBJ1-1; D is unresolved. Trimming took 0 bases from V and 3 from J, leaving 2 bases between them. The germline V gene encodes CDR1 SGHNT and CDR2 YENEEA. The CDR3 contains 12 residues. CDR3 coding DNA: TGTGCCAGCAGCTTAGACGACACTGAAGCTTTCTTT. Amino acid sequence: CASSLDDTEAFF.

This clone is a singleton in its sample. The CDR3 region is CASYPPIGRGNYGYTF. The CDR3 nucleotides are TGTGCCAGCTATCCCCCAATCGGCAGGGGGAACTATGGCTACACCTTC. J is TRBJ1-2 and V is TRBV28, with 7 bases aligning to TRBD1. The CDR3 is 16 residues long. The J segment lost 2 bases and the V segment lost 8 bases, leaving 14 bases of the junction unmatched. Germline V CDR1 and CDR2: MDHEN, SYDVKM.